This passage covers 18 T cell receptor beta chains from one sample sequenced in a study of identical twins. MiXCR, run by TCRdb on the 5' RACE reads, gives a single entry per CDR3 protein. The table includes hundreds of thousands of distinct CDR3 sequences, around 5.7% detected once. What was sequenced was naive T cells sorted from blood. The receptors were sampled from a man between 18 and 35 years old in good health.

This chain joins TRBV20-1 and TRBJ2-7; 7 bases are shared with TRBD2. Trimming took 1 base from V and 0 from J; bases not matched to a gene: 3. CDR3 length equals 14 residues. Per germline, CDR1 DFQATT and CDR2 SNEGSKA (reference sequence). The CDR3 protein is CSARGGRGSYEQYF. CDR3 sequence (DNA): TGCAGTGCTAGAGGCGGGAGAGGCTCCTACGAGCAGTACTTC.

This clonotype was counted ten times or more. V gene TRBV29-1 combines with J gene TRBJ2-7; D is ambiguous. This CDR3 comprises 12 residues. The germline CDR1 and CDR2 sequences are SQVTM and ANQGSEA. CDR3 protein: CTQKVMTNEQYV. Here the CDR3 DNA reads TGCACCCAGAAGGTCATGACGAACGAGCAGTACGTC.

This clonotype was counted at least ten times. CDR3 DNA sequence: TGCGCCAGCAGCCCTCGGACTAGCGGTTACTACGAGCAGTACTTC. Translating it yields CASSPRTSGYYEQYF. The chain is built from TRBV4-3 and TRBJ2-7, with 10 bases aligning to TRBD2. Trimming at V came to 4 bases and at J to 3 bases, leaving 6 bases not matched to a gene. CDR1 is LGHNA and CDR2 is YSLEER in the germline V gene. The CDR3 extends over 15 amino acids.

This sequence joins TRBV6-5 and TRBJ2-2; D ambiguous. The germline gives CDR1 MNHEY, CDR2 SVGAGI. V was clipped by 6 bases and J by 2 bases, with 10 bases between them. The CDR3 has 14 amino acids. The CDR3, as DNA: TGTGCCAGCAGACTACTCCAAAACACCGGGGAGCTGTTTTTT. Its translation: CASRLLQNTGELFF.

The chain employs TRBV12-3 or TRBV12-4 and TRBJ2-7; 11 nucleotides line up with TRBD2. The V and J ends lost 2 bases and 7 bases, in that order; junction bases with no gene match: 13. The CDR3 spans 17 residues. As DNA, the CDR3 is TGTGCCAGCAGTTTAAGGCTAGCGGGAGGAAACTTTGGGGAGCAGTACTTC. It yields the protein CASSLRLAGGNFGEQYF.

This clonotype was observed at least ten times. The chain recombines TRBV20-1 with TRBJ2-3, with 11 bases fitting TRBD2. Germline CDR1 and CDR2: DFQATT and SNEGSKA (reference sequence). The CDR3 is 15 residues long. With V trimmed by 5 bases and J by 4 bases, 8 bases remained unmatched. CDR3 DNA: TGCAGTGCTCCACGACTAGCGGGAACGCCAGATACGCAGTATTTT. Translating gives CSAPRLAGTPDTQYF.

This clonotype was found a few times. The J gene is TRBJ2-2, the V gene TRBV5-1; D is possibly TRBD2 (6 bases). Trimming took off 3 bases at V and 6 bases at J, with 12 bases between the two ends. CDR1 and CDR2 (germline): SGHRS, YFSETQ. CDR3 length equals 14 residues. The CDR3 spells CASSWRGNSGELFF. The CDR3 coding sequence is TGCGCCAGCAGCTGGAGGGGCAACTCCGGGGAGCTGTTTTTT.

This clonotype has at least ten counts. The chain has TRBV29-1 and TRBJ2-2; D possibly matches TRBD1 or TRBD2 (5 bases each). CDR1 and CDR2 (germline): SQVTM, ANQGSEA. The CDR3 sequence is 11 residues long. The DNA for the CDR3 is TGCGCAATCGTGGGGGTCGGGGAGCTGTTTTTT. The encoded protein is CAIVGVGELFF.

This clonotype was counted many times. J is TRBJ1-2 and V is TRBV5-1; no definite D call. Looked up from germline, CDR1 is SGHRS and CDR2 is YFSETQ. The CDR3 sequence is 14 residues long. Trimming removed 4 bases at V and 6 bases at J, with 16 bases between. CDR3 nucleotides: TGCGCCAGCAGCGGGCCCCGGGAACTAGATGGCTACACCTTC. Amino acid sequence: CASSGPRELDGYTF.

This clonotype has a count of ten or more. V is TRBV20-1 and J is TRBJ2-2, with TRBD1 identical over 10 bases. This CDR3 spans 15 amino acids. The germline CDR1 and CDR2 sequences are DFQATT and SNEGSKA (reference sequence). Trimming at V came to 5 bases and at J to 4 bases, leaving 7 bases not matched to a gene. CDR3 in DNA: TGCAGTGCTCGATACGGACAGGGGGTCACCGGGGAGCTGTTTTTT. As protein: CSARYGQGVTGELFF.

Many counts were recorded for this clonotype. This rearrangement joins TRBV4-3 to TRBJ1-1; D is perhaps TRBD1 (5 bases). The CDR3 totals 16 residues. Trimming pared 0 bases from V and 6 bases from J, leaving 17 bases between. Germline CDR1 and CDR2: LGHNA and YSLEER. The CDR3 DNA reads TGCGCCAGCAGCCAAGATCTTCGACGGGGGAGGTCTGAAGCTTTCTTT. It codes for CASSQDLRRGRSEAFF.

This clonotype was seen more than once but under ten times. The chain recombines TRBV21-1 with TRBJ1-1; the D call TRBD1 from the table was never checked on the DNA. TRBV21-1 is listed as a pseudogene. This CDR3 spans 17 amino acids. The DNA for the CDR3 is TGTGCCAGCAGCAAAGTCAGCCGCGACAGTCTTAGCACTGAAGCTTTCTTT. It yields the protein CASSKVSRDSLSTEAFF.

Remarks on this clonotype: This may be a read error, as it is one base from a much larger clone. The V call is TRBV4-1, the J call TRBJ2-1; no reliable D call. This CDR3 comprises 15 residues. Germline CDR1 reads MGHRA; CDR2 reads YSYEKL. The CDR3 DNA sequence: TGCGCCAGCAGCCAAGGAAGCAGCTCCTACAATGAGCACTTCTTC. Amino acid sequence: CASSQGSSSYNEHFF.

In this sample, this clonotype turned up a few times. This chain uses TRBV20-1 with TRBJ1-6; D not certain. Germline lookup yields CDR1 DFQATT and CDR2 SNEGSKA (reference sequence). There are 15 residues in the CDR3. V lost 1 base and J lost 5, with 12 bases in between. The CDR3 nucleotides read TGCAGTGCTAGAGGGATGACGGCAGATAATTCACCCCTCCACTTT. It is translated as CSARGMTADNSPLHF.

This clonotype was counted many times. V usage is TRBV5-1 and J usage is TRBJ2-1, with TRBD1 matching over 8 bases. Trimming cost V 1 base and J 9 bases; bases outside gene matches: 6. Germline assignment: CDR1 SGHRS and CDR2 YFSETQ. The CDR3 runs 14 residues. DNA for the CDR3: TGCGCCAGCAGCTTGTGGCAGGGGGCTTCTGAGCAGTTCTTC. This codes for CASSLWQGASEQFF.

The chain is built from TRBV6-1 and TRBJ2-5; TRBD2 aligns across 8 bases. The length of the CDR3 is 14 residues. Trimming took 3 bases from V and 7 from J; bases not matched to a gene: 7. Germline V gene sequence: CDR1 MNHNS, CDR2 SASEGT. The CDR3 region has the DNA TGTGCCAGCAGTGATCGGGAGGGCCAGGGGACCCAGTACTTC. It is translated as CASSDREGQGTQYF.

This clonotype was seen repeatedly, ten times or more. The CDR3 protein is CASSLEGGPGTYNEQFF. For the CDR3, the DNA is TGTGCCAGCAGTTTAGAGGGAGGGCCAGGGACCTACAATGAGCAGTTCTTC. This chain joins TRBV28 and TRBJ2-1, with 7 bases lining up with TRBD2. With V trimmed by 2 bases and J by 2 bases, 9 bases remained unmatched. CDR1 is MDHEN, CDR2 SYDVKM, per germline. The CDR3 is 17 amino acids.

V and J are TRBV2 and TRBJ1-5, with 8 bases aligning to TRBD1. The V gene end was trimmed by 6 bases and the J gene end by 10 bases; junction bases not matched to a gene: 8. Looked up from germline, CDR1 is SNHLY and CDR2 is FYNNEI. The CDR3 runs 13 residues. CDR3: CASRGDRPGPQHF. In DNA form, the CDR3 reads TGTGCCAGCAGGGGGGACAGGCCGGGACCCCAGCATTTT.